Presented here are 14 T cell receptor beta chains from one specimen sequenced in a study of T-cell reconstitution after alpha-beta-depleted transplantation in children. During its preparation, the TCRbeta library received unique molecular identifiers. A single record per CDR3 protein comes from TCRdb applying MiXCR to the PCR reads. The sample has about 340,000 distinct CDR3 sequences; about 14% are singletons. The sequencing here drew on PBMCs, taken from the stem cell graft. Receptor source: a human donor who donated a stem cell graft to a child with Fanconi anemia.

This chain uses TRBV7-2 with TRBJ2-7; D is possibly TRBD2 (5 bases). This CDR3 region has 14 residues. With 5 bases removed from V and 5 bases from J, the gap between germline ends came to 16 bases. The germline V gene encodes CDR1 SGHTA and CDR2 FQGNSA. The CDR3 sequence: CASSPFTASNEQYF. CDR3 coding DNA: TGTGCCAGCAGCCCTTTCACTGCTAGCAACGAGCAGTACTTC.

The rearrangement joins TRBV5-1 to TRBJ2-1; D remains ambiguous. The CDR3 has 11 amino acids. CDR1 is SGHRS and CDR2 is YFSETQ in the germline V gene. V lost 5 bases to trimming and J lost 7 bases, with 7 bases between them. Here the CDR3 reads CASREWNEQFF. The CDR3 bases are TGCGCCAGCAGGGAGTGGAATGAGCAGTTCTTC.

There are many counts of this clonotype. This chain joins TRBV20-1 and TRBJ1-5; D might be TRBD1 (6 bases). V lost 3 bases to trimming and J lost 6 bases, with 12 bases between them. The V gene's germline CDR1 is DFQATT and CDR2 SNEGSKA (reference sequence). The CDR3 runs 13 residues. CDR3 bases: TGCAGTGCTAGCAGGGGCGGGCGTCAGCCCCAGCATTTT. It encodes CSASRGGRQPQHF.

V and J are TRBV25-1 and TRBJ1-2, with D perhaps matching TRBD1 (5 bases). Germline V CDR1 and CDR2: MGHDK, SYGVNS. V lost 4 bases to trimming and J lost 8 bases, with 11 bases between them. This CDR3 spans 12 amino acids. The CDR3 protein is CASSGLGGGYTF. CDR3 in DNA: TGTGCCAGCAGTGGCCTTGGGGGGGGCTACACCTTC.

This clonotype was counted ten times or more. The chain recombines TRBV28 with TRBJ1-6; a possible D gene is TRBD1 (5 bases). The ends were cut back, 7 bases at V and 3 bases at J, with 7 bases in the middle. The CDR3 extends over 13 amino acids. The germline V gene encodes CDR1 MDHEN and CDR2 SYDVKM. This CDR3 reads CASKGFYNSPLHF. The CDR3 DNA reads TGTGCCAGCAAGGGGTTCTATAATTCACCCCTCCACTTT. Looking up the rest from reference TRBV28 and TRBJ1-6 gives the full variable domain: DVKVTQSSRYLVKRTGEKVFLECVQDMDHENMFWYRQDPGLGLRLIYFSYDVKMKEKGDIPEGYSVSREKKERFSLILESASTNQTSMYLCASKGFYNSPLHFGNGTRLTVT.

This clonotype occurred many times. The genes are TRBV27 and TRBJ2-2; the match to TRBD1 covers 7 bases. The length of the CDR3 is 14 residues. The germline V gene has CDR1 MNHEY and CDR2 SMNVEV (reference sequence). V was clipped by 4 bases and J by 4 bases; unmatched bases: 3. The CDR3: CASSSTGVTGELFF. As DNA, the CDR3 is TGTGCCAGCAGTTCAACAGGGGTCACCGGGGAGCTGTTTTTT.

This clonotype occurred many times. The V gene is TRBV29-1, the J gene TRBJ2-7, with D unresolved. CDR3 length: 9 residues. V was cut by 3 bases and J by 6 bases, with 3 bases left in between. Germline assignment: CDR1 SQVTM and CDR2 ANQGSEA. CDR3 residues: CSVDSEQYV. In DNA, the CDR3 is TGCAGCGTTGACAGCGAGCAGTACGTC.

Remarks on this clonotype: A read error may explain this, as a much larger clone is one base away. The V gene is TRBV11-2, the J gene TRBJ2-2; perhaps TRBD2 as D (6 bases). The CDR3 extends over 15 amino acids. Germline CDR1 SGHAT, CDR2 FQNNGV. For the CDR3, the DNA is TGTGCCAGCAGCAACCGTCGGCGAGGCGGCGGGGAGCAGTTTTTT. Its protein is CASSNRRRGGGEQFF. The entire variable domain, with the rest obtained from reference TRBV11-2 and TRBJ2-2, is as follows: EAGVAQSPRYKIIEKRQSVAFWCNPISGHATLYWYQQILGQGPKLLIQFQNNGVVDDSQLPKDRFSAERLKGVDSTLKIQPAKLEDSAVYLCASSNRRRGGGEQFFGEGSRLTVL.

In its sample, this clonotype was seen a few times. The chain couples TRBV7-8 to TRBJ1-5; D is unclear. The CDR3 contains 14 residues. Germline-derived CDR1 and CDR2 are SGHVS and FQNEAQ. The V gene lost 1 base and the J gene lost 2 bases, with 6 bases spanning the gap. The CDR3 region is CASSLVWGNQPQHF. In nucleotides, the CDR3 is TGTGCCAGCAGCTTAGTTTGGGGCAATCAGCCCCAGCATTTT. The whole variable domain, filled in from reference TRBV7-8 and TRBJ1-5, reads GAGVSQSPRYKVAKRGQDVALRCDPISGHVSLFWYQQALGQGPEFLTYFQNEAQLDKSGLPSDRFFAERPEGSVSTLKIQRTQQEDSAVYLCASSLVWGNQPQHFGDGTRLSIL.

The V gene is TRBV7-2, the J gene TRBJ1-6; maybe TRBD1 (5 bases). The V end was cut by 2 bases, the J end by 10 bases, with 15 bases between. Germline values: CDR1 SGHTA, CDR2 FQGNSA. The length of the CDR3 is 15 residues. The CDR3 region is CASSLRGRVESPLHF. CDR3 nucleotides: TGTGCCAGCAGCTTACGGGGCAGGGTAGAGTCACCCCTCCACTTT.

The V gene is TRBV20-1, the J gene TRBJ1-4; D gene unclear. The CDR3 spans 17 residues. V was shortened by 0 bases and J by 3 bases, with 17 bases between the two germline ends. Germline V gene data show CDR1 as DFQATT and CDR2 as SNEGSKA (reference sequence). The DNA for the CDR3 is TGCAGTGCTAGAGATCCGGGCAGAACTTCTTCTAATGAAAAACTGTTTTTT. This encodes CSARDPGRTSSNEKLFF.

This clonotype came up many times. V and J are TRBV20-1 and TRBJ2-5; D possibly corresponds to TRBD2 (6 bases). The V end lost 0 bases, the J end lost 4 bases, and 21 bases lay between the germline ends. The germline gives CDR1 DFQATT, CDR2 SNEGSKA (reference sequence). The CDR3 contains 17 residues. The CDR3 DNA reads as TGCAGTGCTAGAGACCCCGTGGGGCGGGGCGCGGGAGAGACCCAGTACTTC. Its protein is CSARDPVGRGAGETQYF.

V is TRBV24-1 and J is TRBJ2-2; 8 bases match TRBD2. CDR1 and CDR2 (germline): KGHDR, SFDVKD. The CDR3 runs to 15 residues. V was clipped by 4 bases and J by 6 bases; unmatched bases: 6. The chain's CDR3 is CATSDQTRGAGELFF. DNA of the CDR3: TGTGCCACCAGTGACCAGACGCGGGGGGCCGGGGAGCTGTTTTTT.

This clonotype was recorded a few times. The chain employs TRBV12-3 or TRBV12-4 and TRBJ1-2; a weak D match, TRBD1 (6 bases). The V end was cut by 1 base, the J end by 4 bases, with 10 bases between. The CDR3 is 14 amino acids. Written as DNA, the CDR3 is TGTGCCAGCAGTTTAGGGGGGCCTACCTATGGCTACACCTTC. Its translation: CASSLGGPTYGYTF.